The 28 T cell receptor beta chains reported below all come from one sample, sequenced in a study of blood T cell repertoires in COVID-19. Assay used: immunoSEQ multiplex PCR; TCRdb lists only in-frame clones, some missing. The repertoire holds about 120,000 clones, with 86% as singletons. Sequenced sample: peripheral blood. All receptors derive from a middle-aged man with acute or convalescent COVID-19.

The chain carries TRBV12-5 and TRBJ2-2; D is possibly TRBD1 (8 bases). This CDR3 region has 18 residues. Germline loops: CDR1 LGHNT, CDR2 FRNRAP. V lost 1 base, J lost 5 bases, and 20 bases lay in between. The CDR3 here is CASGLAEKDREGTGELFF. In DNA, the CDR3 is TGTGCTAGTGGTTTGGCAGAAAAGGACAGGGAGGGGACCGGGGAGCTGTTTTTT.

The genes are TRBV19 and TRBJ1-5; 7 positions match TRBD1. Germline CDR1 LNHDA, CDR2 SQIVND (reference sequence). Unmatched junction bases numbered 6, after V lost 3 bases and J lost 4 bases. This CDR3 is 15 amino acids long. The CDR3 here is CASSIVTGQNQPQHF. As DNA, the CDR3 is TGTGCCAGTAGTATCGTGACAGGGCAAAATCAGCCCCAGCATTTT.

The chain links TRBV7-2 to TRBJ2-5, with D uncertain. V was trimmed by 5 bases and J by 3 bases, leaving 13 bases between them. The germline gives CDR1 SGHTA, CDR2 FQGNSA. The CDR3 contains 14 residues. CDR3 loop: CASSNRVSKETQYF. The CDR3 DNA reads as TGTGCCAGCAGCAACCGGGTCTCAAAAGAGACCCAGTACTTC.

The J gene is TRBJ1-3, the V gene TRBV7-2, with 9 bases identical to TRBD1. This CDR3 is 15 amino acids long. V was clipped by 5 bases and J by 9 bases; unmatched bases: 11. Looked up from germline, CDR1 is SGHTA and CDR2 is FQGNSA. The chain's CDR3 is CASSLQQGALGTIYF. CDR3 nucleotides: TGTGCCAGCAGCCTCCAACAGGGGGCTTTAGGCACCATATATTTT.

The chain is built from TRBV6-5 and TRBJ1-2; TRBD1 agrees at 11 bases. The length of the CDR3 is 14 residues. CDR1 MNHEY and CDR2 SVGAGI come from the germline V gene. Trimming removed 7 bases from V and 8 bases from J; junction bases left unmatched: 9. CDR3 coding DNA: TGTGCCAGCACGACAGGACAGGGGGCGGGCGGCTACACCTTC. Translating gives CASTTGQGAGGYTF.

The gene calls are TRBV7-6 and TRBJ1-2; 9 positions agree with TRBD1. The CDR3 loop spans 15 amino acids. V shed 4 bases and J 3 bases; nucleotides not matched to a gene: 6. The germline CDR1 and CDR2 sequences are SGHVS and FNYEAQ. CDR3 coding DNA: TGTGCCAGCAGCTCCGGGACAGGGTCTCACTATGGCTACACCTTC. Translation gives CASSSGTGSHYGYTF.

The CDR3 DNA follows: TGTGCCAGCAGTGAAGAGTGGGCTATAGGTTCACCCCTCCACTTT. Its translation is CASSEEWAIGSPLHF. The V gene is TRBV6-1, the J gene TRBJ1-6, with unresolved D. V lost 1 base, J lost 9 bases, and 13 bases lay in between. Germline CDR1 MNHNS, CDR2 SASEGT. The CDR3 has 15 amino acids.

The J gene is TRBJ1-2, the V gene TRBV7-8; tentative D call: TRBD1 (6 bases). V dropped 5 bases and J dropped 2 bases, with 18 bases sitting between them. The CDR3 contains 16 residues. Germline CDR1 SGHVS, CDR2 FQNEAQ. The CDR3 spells CASSLLGGGQNYGYTF. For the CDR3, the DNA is TGTGCCAGCAGCCTTTTAGGGGGGGGCCAGAACTATGGCTACACCTTC.

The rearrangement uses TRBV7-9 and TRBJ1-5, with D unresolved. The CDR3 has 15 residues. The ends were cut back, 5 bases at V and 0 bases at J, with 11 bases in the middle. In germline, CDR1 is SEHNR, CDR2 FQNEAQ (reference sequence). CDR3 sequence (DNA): TGTGCCAGCAGCACGGGTCAGACTAGCAATCAGCCCCAGCATTTT. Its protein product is CASSTGQTSNQPQHF.

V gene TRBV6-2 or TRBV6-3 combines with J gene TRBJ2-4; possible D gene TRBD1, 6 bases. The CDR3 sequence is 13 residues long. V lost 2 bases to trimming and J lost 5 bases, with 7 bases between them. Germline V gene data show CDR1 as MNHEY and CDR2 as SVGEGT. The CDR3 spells CASSYPGENIQYF. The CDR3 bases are TGTGCCAGCAGTTACCCAGGGGAAAACATTCAGTACTTC.

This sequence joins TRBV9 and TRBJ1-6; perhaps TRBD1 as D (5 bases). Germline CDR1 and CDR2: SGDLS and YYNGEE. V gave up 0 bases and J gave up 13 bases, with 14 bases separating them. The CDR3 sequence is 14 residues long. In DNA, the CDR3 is TGTGCCAGCAGCGTAGTTAATGGGGCAGGGCCCCTCCACTTT. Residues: CASSVVNGAGPLHF.

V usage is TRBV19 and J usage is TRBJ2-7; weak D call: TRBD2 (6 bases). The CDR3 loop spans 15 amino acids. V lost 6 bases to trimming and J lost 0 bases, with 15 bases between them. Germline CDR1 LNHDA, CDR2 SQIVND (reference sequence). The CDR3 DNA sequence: TGTGCCAGTAGAGATCCGGGACTGAGCTCCTACGAGCAGTACTTC. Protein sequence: CASRDPGLSSYEQYF.

This CDR3 is CASVTSEETQYF. The CDR3 nucleotides are TGTGCCAGCGTTACTAGCGAAGAGACCCAGTACTTC. The rearrangement uses TRBV3-1 (or the pseudogene TRBV3-2) and TRBJ2-5, with TRBD2 identical over 7 bases. This CDR3 is built from 12 residues. The germline gives CDR1 LGHDT, CDR2 YNNKEL (reference sequence). Germline trimming cut 8 bases from V and 3 bases from J; bases unmatched to any gene: 3.

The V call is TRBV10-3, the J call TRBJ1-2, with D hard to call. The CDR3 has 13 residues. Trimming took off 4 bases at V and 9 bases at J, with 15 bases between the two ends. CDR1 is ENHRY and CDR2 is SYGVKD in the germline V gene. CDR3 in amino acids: CAISVRREESYTF. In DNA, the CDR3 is TGTGCCATCAGTGTGCGTCGGGAAGAGAGCTACACCTTC.

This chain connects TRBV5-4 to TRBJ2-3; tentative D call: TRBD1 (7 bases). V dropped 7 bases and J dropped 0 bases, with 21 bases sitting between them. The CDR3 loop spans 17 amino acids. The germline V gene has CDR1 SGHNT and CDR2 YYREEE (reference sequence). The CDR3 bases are TGTGCCAGCTCCCGACAGGGAGGCGGGGAGAGCACAGATACGCAGTATTTT. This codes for CASSRQGGGESTDTQYF. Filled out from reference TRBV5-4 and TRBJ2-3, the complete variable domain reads ETGVTQSPTHLIKTRGQQVTLRCSSQSGHNTVSWYQQALGQGPQFIFQYYREEENGRGNFPPRFSGLQFPNYSSELNVNALELDDSALYLCASSRQGGGESTDTQYFGPGTRLTVL.

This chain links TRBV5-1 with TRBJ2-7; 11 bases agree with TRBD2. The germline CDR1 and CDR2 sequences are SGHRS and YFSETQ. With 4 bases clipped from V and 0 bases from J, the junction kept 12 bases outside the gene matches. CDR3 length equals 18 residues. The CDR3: CASSPGRTSGPPSYEQYF. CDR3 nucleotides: TGCGCCAGCAGCCCTGGAAGGACTAGCGGGCCGCCCTCCTACGAGCAGTACTTC. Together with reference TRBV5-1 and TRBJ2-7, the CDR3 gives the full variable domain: KAGVTQTPRYLIKTRGQQVTLSCSPISGHRSVSWYQQTPGQGLQFLFEYFSETQRNKGNFPGRFSGRQFSNSRSEMNVSTLELGDSALYLCASSPGRTSGPPSYEQYFGPGTRLTVT.

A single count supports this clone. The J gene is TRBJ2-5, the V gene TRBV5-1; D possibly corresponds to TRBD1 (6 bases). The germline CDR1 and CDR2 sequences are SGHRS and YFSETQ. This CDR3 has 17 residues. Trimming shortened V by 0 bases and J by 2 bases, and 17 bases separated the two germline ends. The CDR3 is CASSLGLLDRGQETQYF. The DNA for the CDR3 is TGCGCCAGCAGCTTGGGTCTGTTGGACAGAGGACAAGAGACCCAGTACTTC.

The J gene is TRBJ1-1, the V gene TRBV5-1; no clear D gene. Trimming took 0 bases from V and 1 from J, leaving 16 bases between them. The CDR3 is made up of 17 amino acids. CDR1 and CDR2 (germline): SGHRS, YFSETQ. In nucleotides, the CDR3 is TGCGCCAGCAGCTTGGTATGGATACGGGGAGAGAACACTGAAGCTTTCTTT. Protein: CASSLVWIRGENTEAFF.

DNA of the CDR3: TGTGCCAGCTTCAGGGGGCGCGAGAACACTGAAGCTTTCTTT. It codes for CASFRGRENTEAFF. The chain employs TRBV18 and TRBJ1-1, with 8 nucleotides matching TRBD1. There are 14 residues in the CDR3. CDR1 is KGHSH, CDR2 LQKENI, per germline. Losses at the gene ends were 7 bases for V and 1 base for J; bases not matched to a gene: 5.

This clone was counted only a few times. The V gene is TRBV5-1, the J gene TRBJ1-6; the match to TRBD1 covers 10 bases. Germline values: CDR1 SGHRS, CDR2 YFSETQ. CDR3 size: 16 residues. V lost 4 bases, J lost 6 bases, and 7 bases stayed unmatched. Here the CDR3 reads CASSTQTGGLNSPLHF. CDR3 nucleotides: TGCGCCAGCAGCACCCAGACAGGGGGCCTTAATTCACCCCTCCACTTT.

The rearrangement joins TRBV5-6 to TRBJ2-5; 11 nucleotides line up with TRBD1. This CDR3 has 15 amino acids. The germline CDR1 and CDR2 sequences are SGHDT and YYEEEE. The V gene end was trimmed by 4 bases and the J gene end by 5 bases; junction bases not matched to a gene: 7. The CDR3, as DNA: TGTGCCAGCAGCCCCCCGGACAGGGGGCTGGAGACCCAGTACTTC. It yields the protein CASSPPDRGLETQYF.

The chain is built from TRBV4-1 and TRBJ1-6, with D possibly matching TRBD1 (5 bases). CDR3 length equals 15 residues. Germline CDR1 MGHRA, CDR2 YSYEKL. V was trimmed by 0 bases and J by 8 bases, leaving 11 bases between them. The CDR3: CASSQDQGSDSPLHF. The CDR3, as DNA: TGCGCCAGCAGCCAAGATCAGGGTTCCGATTCACCCCTCCACTTT.

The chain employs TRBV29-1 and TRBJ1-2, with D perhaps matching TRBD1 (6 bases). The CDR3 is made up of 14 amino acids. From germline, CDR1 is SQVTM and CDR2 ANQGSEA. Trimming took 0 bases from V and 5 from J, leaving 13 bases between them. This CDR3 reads CSVEDLYREYGYTF. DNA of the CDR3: TGCAGCGTTGAAGATCTATACAGGGAGTATGGCTACACCTTC.

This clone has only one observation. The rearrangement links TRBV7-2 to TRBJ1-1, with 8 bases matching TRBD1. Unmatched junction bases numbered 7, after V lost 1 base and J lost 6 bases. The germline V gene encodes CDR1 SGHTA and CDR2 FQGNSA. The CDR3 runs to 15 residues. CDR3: CASSLVPDRVAEAFF. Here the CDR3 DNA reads TGTGCCAGCAGCTTAGTCCCGGACAGGGTGGCTGAAGCTTTCTTT.

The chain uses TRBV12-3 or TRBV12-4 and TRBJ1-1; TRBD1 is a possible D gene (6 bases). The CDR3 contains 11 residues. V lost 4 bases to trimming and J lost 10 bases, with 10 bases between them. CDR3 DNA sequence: TGTGCCAGCAGTTACAGGGAAGGAGCTTTCTTT. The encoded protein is CASSYREGAFF.

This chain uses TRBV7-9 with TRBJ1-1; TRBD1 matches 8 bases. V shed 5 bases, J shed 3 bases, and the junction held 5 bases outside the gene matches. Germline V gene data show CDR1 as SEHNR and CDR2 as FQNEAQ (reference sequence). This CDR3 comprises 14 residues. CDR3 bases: TGTGCCAGCAGCCGGGACAGGACCTACACTGAAGCTTTCTTT. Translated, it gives CASSRDRTYTEAFF.

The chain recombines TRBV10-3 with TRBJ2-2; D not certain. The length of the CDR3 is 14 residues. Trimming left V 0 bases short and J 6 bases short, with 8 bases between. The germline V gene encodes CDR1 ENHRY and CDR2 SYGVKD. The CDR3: CAISESFEAGELFF. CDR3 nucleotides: TGTGCCATCAGTGAGTCGTTCGAGGCCGGGGAGCTGTTTTTT.

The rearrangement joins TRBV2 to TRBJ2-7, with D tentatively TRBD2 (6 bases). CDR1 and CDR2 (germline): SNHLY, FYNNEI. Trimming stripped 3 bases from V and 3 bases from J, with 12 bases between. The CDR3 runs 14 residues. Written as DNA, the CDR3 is TGTGCCAGCAGTGATCGCGGGAAGGGCTACGAGCAGTACTTC. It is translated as CASSDRGKGYEQYF.